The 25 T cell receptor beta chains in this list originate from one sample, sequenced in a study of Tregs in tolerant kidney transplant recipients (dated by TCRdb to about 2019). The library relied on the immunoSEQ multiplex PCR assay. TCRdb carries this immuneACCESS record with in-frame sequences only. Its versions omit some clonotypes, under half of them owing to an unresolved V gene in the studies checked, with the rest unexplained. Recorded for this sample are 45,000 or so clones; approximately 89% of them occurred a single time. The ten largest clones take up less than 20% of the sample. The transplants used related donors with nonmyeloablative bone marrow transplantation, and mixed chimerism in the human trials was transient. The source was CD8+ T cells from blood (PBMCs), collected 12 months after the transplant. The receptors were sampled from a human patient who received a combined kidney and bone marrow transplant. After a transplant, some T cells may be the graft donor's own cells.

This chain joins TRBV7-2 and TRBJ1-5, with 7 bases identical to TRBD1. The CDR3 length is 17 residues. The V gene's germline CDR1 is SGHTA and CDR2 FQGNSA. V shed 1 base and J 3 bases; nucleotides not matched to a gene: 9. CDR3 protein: CASSLDETGNHNQPQHF. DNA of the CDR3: TGTGCCAGCAGCTTAGACGAGACAGGGAATCACAATCAGCCCCAGCATTTT.

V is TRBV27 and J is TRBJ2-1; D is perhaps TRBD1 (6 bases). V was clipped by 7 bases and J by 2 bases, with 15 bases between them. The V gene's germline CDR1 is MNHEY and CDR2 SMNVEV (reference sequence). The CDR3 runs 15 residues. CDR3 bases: TGTGCCAGCAAGGGAGTGGGGGCCCCCTACAATGAGCAGTTCTTC. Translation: CASKGVGAPYNEQFF.

The CDR3 loop is CASSVDGTVLEQYF. Here the CDR3 DNA reads TGTGCCAGCAGCGTAGATGGGACAGTACTCGAGCAGTACTTC. The chain uses TRBV9 and TRBJ2-7; 7 nucleotides align to TRBD1. CDR1 and CDR2 (germline): SGDLS, YYNGEE. The CDR3 is 14 residues long. V trimming: 0 bases; J trimming: 6 bases; junction bases outside the gene matches: 6.

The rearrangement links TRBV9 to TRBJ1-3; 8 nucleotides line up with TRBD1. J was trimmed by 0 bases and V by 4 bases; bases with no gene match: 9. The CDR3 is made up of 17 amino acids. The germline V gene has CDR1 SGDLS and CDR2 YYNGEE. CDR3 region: CASSSRQGTISGNTIYF. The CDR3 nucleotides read TGTGCCAGCAGCTCGAGACAGGGGACGATCTCTGGAAACACCATATATTTT.

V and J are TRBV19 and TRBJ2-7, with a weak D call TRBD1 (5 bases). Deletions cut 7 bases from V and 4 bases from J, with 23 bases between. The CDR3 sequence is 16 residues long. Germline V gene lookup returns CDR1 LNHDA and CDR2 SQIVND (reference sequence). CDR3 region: CASTTKFKGPAYEQYF. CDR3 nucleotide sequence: TGTGCCAGTACCACCAAATTTAAGGGGCCGGCTTACGAGCAGTACTTC.

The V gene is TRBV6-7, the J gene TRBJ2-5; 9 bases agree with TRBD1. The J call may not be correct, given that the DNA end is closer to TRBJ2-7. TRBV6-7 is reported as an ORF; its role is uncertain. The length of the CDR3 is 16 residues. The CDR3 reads CASSYSPGTGLHEQYF. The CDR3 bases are TGTGCCAGCAGTTACTCTCCCGGGACAGGGTTACACGAGCAGTACTTC.

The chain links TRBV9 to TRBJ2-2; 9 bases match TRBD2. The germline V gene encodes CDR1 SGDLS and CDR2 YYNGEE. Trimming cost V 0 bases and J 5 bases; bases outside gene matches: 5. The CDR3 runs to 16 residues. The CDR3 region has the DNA TGTGCCAGCAGCGTAGGAGGAGCGGGAGGTACCGGGGAGCTGTTTTTT. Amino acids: CASSVGGAGGTGELFF.

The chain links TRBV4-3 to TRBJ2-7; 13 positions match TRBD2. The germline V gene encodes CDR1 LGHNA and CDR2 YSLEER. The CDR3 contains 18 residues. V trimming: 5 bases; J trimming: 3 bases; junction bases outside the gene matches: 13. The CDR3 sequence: CASSTRLAGGPRDYEQYF. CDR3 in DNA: TGCGCCAGCAGCACTCGACTAGCGGGAGGCCCTAGGGACTACGAGCAGTACTTC.

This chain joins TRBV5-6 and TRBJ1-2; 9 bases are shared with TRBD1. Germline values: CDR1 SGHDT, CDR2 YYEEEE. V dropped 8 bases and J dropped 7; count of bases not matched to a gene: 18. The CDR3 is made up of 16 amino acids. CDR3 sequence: CARGDRENLPIGGYTF. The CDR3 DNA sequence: TGTGCCAGGGGGGACAGGGAGAATCTCCCTATAGGTGGCTACACCTTC.

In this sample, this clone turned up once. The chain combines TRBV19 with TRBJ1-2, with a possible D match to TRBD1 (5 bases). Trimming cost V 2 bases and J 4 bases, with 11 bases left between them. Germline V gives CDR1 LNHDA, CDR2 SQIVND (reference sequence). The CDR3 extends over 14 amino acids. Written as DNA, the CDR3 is TGTGCCAGTAGTATATGGGGGGGACCCTATGGCTACACCTTC. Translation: CASSIWGGPYGYTF.

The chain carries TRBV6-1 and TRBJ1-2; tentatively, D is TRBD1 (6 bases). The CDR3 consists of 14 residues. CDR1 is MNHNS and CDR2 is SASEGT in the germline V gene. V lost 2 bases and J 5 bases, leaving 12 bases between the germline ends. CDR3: CASSEWVGQYGYTF. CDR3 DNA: TGTGCCAGCAGTGAATGGGTTGGACAGTATGGCTACACCTTC.

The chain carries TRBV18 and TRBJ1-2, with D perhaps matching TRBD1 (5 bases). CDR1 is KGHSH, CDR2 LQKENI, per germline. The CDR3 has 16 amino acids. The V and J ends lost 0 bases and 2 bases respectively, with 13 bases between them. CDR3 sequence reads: CASSPPRQGGNYGYTF. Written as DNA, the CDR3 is TGTGCCAGCTCACCACCGCGCCAGGGTGGGAACTATGGCTACACCTTC.

The CDR3 sequence is CASSSAAGGSQPQHF. The DNA of the CDR3 is TGTGCCAGCAGTTCCGCGGCCGGGGGGAGTCAGCCCCAGCATTTT. The chain links TRBV27 to TRBJ1-5; a weak D match, TRBD1 (5 bases). Germline lookup yields CDR1 MNHEY and CDR2 SMNVEV (reference sequence). V was pared by 4 bases and J by 6 bases, with 16 bases between. This CDR3 is 15 amino acids long.

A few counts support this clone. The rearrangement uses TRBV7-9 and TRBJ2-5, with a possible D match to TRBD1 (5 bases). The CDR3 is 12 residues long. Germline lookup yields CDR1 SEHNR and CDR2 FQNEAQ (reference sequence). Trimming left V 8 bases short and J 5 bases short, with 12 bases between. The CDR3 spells CASQGMVETQYF. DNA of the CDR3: TGTGCCAGCCAGGGAATGGTCGAGACCCAGTACTTC.

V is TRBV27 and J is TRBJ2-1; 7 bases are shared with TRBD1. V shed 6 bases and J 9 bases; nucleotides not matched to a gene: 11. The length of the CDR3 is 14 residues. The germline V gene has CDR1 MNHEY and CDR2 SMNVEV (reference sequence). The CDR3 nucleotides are TGTGCCAGCAGCCTAAAGGTAGGGGGCCTTGAGCAGTTCTTC. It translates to CASSLKVGGLEQFF.

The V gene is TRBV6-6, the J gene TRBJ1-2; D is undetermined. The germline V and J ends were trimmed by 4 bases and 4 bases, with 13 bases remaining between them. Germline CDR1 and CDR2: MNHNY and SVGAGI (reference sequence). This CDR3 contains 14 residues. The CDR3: CASSLSTGSYGYTF. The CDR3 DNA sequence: TGTGCCAGCAGTTTATCGACCGGGAGCTATGGCTACACCTTC.

CDR3 sequence (DNA): TGTGCCAGCAGCAAAGTAACGGCAGGGAAGACTAGCACAGATACGCAGTATTTT. Translating it yields CASSKVTAGKTSTDTQYF. V is TRBV21-1 and J is TRBJ2-3; the table's TRBD1 call for D was not verified on the DNA. TRBV21-1 is deemed a pseudogene. CDR3 size: 18 residues.

The CDR3 loop reads CASSLGGVYEQYF. In nucleotides, the CDR3 is TGTGCCAGCAGCTTAGGGGGAGTCTACGAGCAGTACTTC. This rearrangement joins TRBV11-3 to TRBJ2-7; D may be TRBD2 (5 bases). From germline, CDR1 is SGHNT and CDR2 YENEEA. Trimming removed 1 base from V and 3 bases from J, with 7 bases in between. This CDR3 region has 13 residues.

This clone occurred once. This CDR3 is CASSLGDIQGRNYGYTF. CDR3 nucleotides: TGTGCCAGCAGCTTAGGGGACATACAGGGCCGTAACTATGGCTACACCTTC. V usage is TRBV7-9 and J usage is TRBJ1-2; TRBD1 is a possible D gene (6 bases). Germline CDR1 is SEHNR and CDR2 is FQNEAQ (reference sequence). The ends were cut back, 1 base at V and 1 base at J, with 16 bases in the middle. The CDR3 runs 17 residues.

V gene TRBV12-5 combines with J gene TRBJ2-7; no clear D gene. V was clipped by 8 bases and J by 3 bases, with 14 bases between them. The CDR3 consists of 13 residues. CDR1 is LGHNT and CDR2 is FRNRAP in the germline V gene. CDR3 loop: CASWSHWCYEQYF. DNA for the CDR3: TGTGCTAGTTGGTCGCACTGGTGCTACGAGCAGTACTTC.

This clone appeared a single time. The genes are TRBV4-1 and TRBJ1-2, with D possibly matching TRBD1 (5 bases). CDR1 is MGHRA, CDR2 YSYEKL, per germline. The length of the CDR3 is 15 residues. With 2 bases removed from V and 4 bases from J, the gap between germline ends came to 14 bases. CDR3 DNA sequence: TGCGCCAGCAGCCAATGGAAGGGGTTGTTCTATGGCTACACCTTC. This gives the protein CASSQWKGLFYGYTF.

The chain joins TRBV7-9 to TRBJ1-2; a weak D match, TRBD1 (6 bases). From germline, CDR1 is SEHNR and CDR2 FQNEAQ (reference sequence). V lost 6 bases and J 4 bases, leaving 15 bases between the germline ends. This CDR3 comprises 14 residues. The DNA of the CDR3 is TGTGCCAGCAGGTCTCCACAGGGCGGCTATGGCTACACCTTC. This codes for CASRSPQGGYGYTF. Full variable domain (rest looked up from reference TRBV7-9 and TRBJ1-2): DTGVSQNPRHKITKRGQNVTFRCDPISEHNRLYWYRQTLGQGPEFLTYFQNEAQLEKSRLLSDRFSAERPKGSFSTLEIQRTEQGDSAMYLCASRSPQGGYGYTFGSGTRLTVV.

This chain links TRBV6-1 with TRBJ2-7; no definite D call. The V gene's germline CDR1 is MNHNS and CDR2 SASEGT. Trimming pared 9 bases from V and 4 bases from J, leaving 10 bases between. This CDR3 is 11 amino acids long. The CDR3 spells CASKLDYEQYF. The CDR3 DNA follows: TGTGCCAGTAAGCTCGATTACGAGCAGTACTTC.

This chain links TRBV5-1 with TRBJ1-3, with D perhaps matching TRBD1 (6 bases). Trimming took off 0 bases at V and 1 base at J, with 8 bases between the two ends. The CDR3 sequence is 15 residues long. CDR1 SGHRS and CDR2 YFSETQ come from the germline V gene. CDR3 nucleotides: TGCGCCAGCAGCTTGGATAGGGGGTCTGGAAACACCATATATTTT. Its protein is CASSLDRGSGNTIYF.

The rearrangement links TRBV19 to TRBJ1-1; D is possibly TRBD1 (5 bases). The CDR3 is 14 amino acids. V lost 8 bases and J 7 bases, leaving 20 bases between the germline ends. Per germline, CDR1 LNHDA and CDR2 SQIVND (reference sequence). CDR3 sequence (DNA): TGTGCCAGTGGGACGGGACGGGGGATGAGTGAAGCTTTCTTT. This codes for CASGTGRGMSEAFF. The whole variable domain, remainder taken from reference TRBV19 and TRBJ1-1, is DGGITQSPKYLFRKEGQNVTLSCEQNLNHDAMYWYRQDPGQGLRLIYYSQIVNDFQKGDIAEGYSVSREKKESFPLTVTSAQKNPTAFYLCASGTGRGMSEAFFGQGTRLTVV.